Shown below are 28 T cell receptor beta chains from a single sample sequenced in a study of blood T cells in healthy people across ages. A second about 7 to 11 cycle PCR used barcoded and J-beta primers. TCRdb reprocessed the 5' RACE reads with MiXCR, giving one entry per CDR3 protein. The sample gives 1.5 million to 2 million distinct CDR3 sequences, 28% of which show up once; 7.7% is in the top ten. Material for sequencing was blood. Receptors were obtained from a woman aged 30 to 39 in good health.

This chain links TRBV6-1 with TRBJ2-1, with D possibly being TRBD2 (6 bases). V dropped 8 bases and J dropped 7 bases, with 21 bases sitting between them. The length of the CDR3 is 15 residues. Germline CDR1 is MNHNS and CDR2 is SASEGT. In DNA form, the CDR3 reads TGTGCCAGCGCCAGGAGACCCGATGGGGGGAATGAGCAGTTCTTC. This gives the protein CASARRPDGGNEQFF.

This clonotype was seen only a few times. The chain combines TRBV30 with TRBJ1-5, with D tentatively TRBD1 (6 bases). The CDR3 loop spans 13 amino acids. Trimming took 0 bases from V and 6 from J, leaving 9 bases between them. The germline CDR1 and CDR2 sequences are GTSNPN and SVGIG (reference sequence). CDR3 protein: CAWSVRGGQPQHF. The CDR3 DNA is TGTGCCTGGAGTGTCAGGGGAGGTCAGCCCCAGCATTTT.

This clonotype came up many times. This chain connects TRBV12-3 or TRBV12-4 to TRBJ2-1; TRBD1 matches 7 bases. V was pared by 6 bases and J by 11 bases, with 4 bases of the junction left unmatched. The CDR3 consists of 11 residues. The CDR3 DNA is TGTGCCAGCAGGTACAGGGGACAGCAGTTCTTC. Amino acids: CASRYRGQQFF.

Note on this clonotype: A much larger clonotype is one base distant, so this may be a read error. CDR3 DNA sequence: TGTGCCAGCAGTCTCATGTTGGGCTCCTACAATGAGCAGTTCTTC. This encodes CASSLMLGSYNEQFF. This chain uses TRBV5-6 with TRBJ2-1; D call uncertain. This CDR3 has 15 amino acids. Trimming removed 5 bases at V and 0 bases at J, with 12 bases between. Germline V gene data show CDR1 as SGHDT and CDR2 as YYEEEE.

The J gene is TRBJ2-2, the V gene TRBV5-1; TRBD1 matches at 8 bases. The CDR3 contains 14 residues. Germline trimming cut 6 bases from V and 3 bases from J; bases unmatched to any gene: 4. The germline V gene encodes CDR1 SGHRS and CDR2 YFSETQ. In DNA, the CDR3 is TGCGCCAGCAACAGGGGGGATGACACCGGGGAGCTGTTTTTT. Translated: CASNRGDDTGELFF. Drawing the rest from reference TRBV5-1 and TRBJ2-2, the complete variable domain is KAGVTQTPRYLIKTRGQQVTLSCSPISGHRSVSWYQQTPGQGLQFLFEYFSETQRNKGNFPGRFSGRQFSNSRSEMNVSTLELGDSALYLCASNRGDDTGELFFGEGSRLTVL.

The rearrangement links TRBV15 to TRBJ1-6; D not resolved. Germline V gene lookup returns CDR1 LNHNV and CDR2 YYDKDF (reference sequence). The CDR3 runs to 13 residues. V was clipped by 3 bases and J by 10 bases, with 10 bases between them. The CDR3 DNA follows: TGTGCCACCAGCAGTTCTACGGGATCACCCCTCCACTTT. As protein: CATSSSTGSPLHF.

The chain joins TRBV5-1 to TRBJ2-5; D gene uncertain. This CDR3 region has 14 residues. Looked up from germline, CDR1 is SGHRS and CDR2 is YFSETQ. Deletions cut 0 bases from V and 3 bases from J, with 9 bases between. CDR3: CASSLGAVEETQYF. CDR3 in DNA: TGCGCCAGCAGCTTGGGGGCGGTCGAAGAGACCCAGTACTTC. The full variable domain, rest sourced from reference TRBV5-1 and TRBJ2-5, is KAGVTQTPRYLIKTRGQQVTLSCSPISGHRSVSWYQQTPGQGLQFLFEYFSETQRNKGNFPGRFSGRQFSNSRSEMNVSTLELGDSALYLCASSLGAVEETQYFGPGTRLLVL.

There are many counts of this clonotype. The CDR3 spells CASSTGSTDTQYF. CDR3 DNA: TGTGCCAGCAGCACAGGAAGCACAGATACGCAGTATTTT. The rearrangement uses TRBV6-5 and TRBJ2-3, with D tentatively TRBD1 (5 bases). V lost 6 bases and J lost 0, with 7 bases in between. The germline V gene encodes CDR1 MNHEY and CDR2 SVGAGI. The CDR3 is 13 amino acids.

This clonotype has a handful of counts. V usage is TRBV7-9 and J usage is TRBJ2-1, with a weak D call TRBD1 (6 bases). V lost 2 bases, J lost 3 bases, and 11 bases lay in between. Germline V gene sequence: CDR1 SEHNR, CDR2 FQNEAQ (reference sequence). The CDR3 is 15 amino acids. CDR3 nucleotide sequence: TGTGCCAGCAGCTTAAACACAGGGAACTACAATGAGCAGTTCTTC. This translates into CASSLNTGNYNEQFF.

The V call is TRBV7-2, the J call TRBJ1-5; possible D gene TRBD1, 5 bases. Trimming removed 4 bases from V and 4 bases from J, with 17 bases in between. This CDR3 is 16 amino acids long. CDR1 and CDR2 from the germline V gene are SGHTA and FQGNSA. This chain's CDR3 is CASSSQGGGGNQPQHF. CDR3 sequence (DNA): TGTGCCAGCAGCTCCCAGGGCGGCGGAGGTAATCAGCCCCAGCATTTT.

The chain is built from TRBV5-1 and TRBJ1-2; no clear D. The CDR3 contains 14 residues. Trimming left V 2 bases short and J 7 bases short, with 15 bases between. In germline, CDR1 is SGHRS, CDR2 YFSETQ. CDR3 DNA: TGCGCCAGCAGCTTCAGAAGAGGAGATGGTGGCTACACCTTC. This sequence encodes CASSFRRGDGGYTF.

The chain combines TRBV7-2 with TRBJ1-5; tentatively, D is TRBD1 (5 bases). V was shortened by 4 bases and J by 2 bases, with 12 bases between the two germline ends. The germline gives CDR1 SGHTA, CDR2 FQGNSA. This CDR3 contains 15 residues. This chain's CDR3 is CASSSETAGNQPQHF. CDR3 DNA: TGTGCCAGCAGCTCCGAGACAGCCGGCAATCAGCCCCAGCATTTT.

The chain joins TRBV28 to TRBJ2-1; 8 positions match TRBD2. The DNA end favors TRBJ2-7, so the J call may be wrong. CDR3 length equals 15 residues. Germline CDR1 is MDHEN and CDR2 is SYDVKM. The CDR3 sequence is CASNSGGPTYNEQYF. The CDR3, as DNA: TGTGCCAGCAATTCGGGGGGGCCAACCTACAATGAGCAGTACTTC.

The CDR3 reads CAIVPKYKQYF. The DNA for the CDR3 is TGTGCCATCGTTCCGAAATATAAGCAGTATTTT. This chain links TRBV7-3 with TRBJ2-3; D is ambiguous. Germline V gene lookup returns CDR1 SGHTA and CDR2 FQGTGA. CDR3 length equals 11 residues. The V gene lost 10 bases and the J gene lost 11 bases, with 16 bases spanning the gap.

This clonotype was picked up many times. V gene TRBV29-1 combines with J gene TRBJ1-2, with D uncertain. V lost 6 bases, J lost 7 bases, and 18 bases lay in between. Per the germline V gene, CDR1 is SQVTM and CDR2 is ANQGSEA. The CDR3 extends over 13 amino acids. In DNA, the CDR3 is TGCAGCGTCGACACTAACTATCTGGGTGGCTACACCTTC. Translation gives CSVDTNYLGGYTF.

The rearrangement uses TRBV5-1 and TRBJ2-7, with D uncertain. Trimming shortened V by 4 bases and J by 3 bases, and 17 bases separated the two germline ends. The V gene's germline CDR1 is SGHRS and CDR2 YFSETQ. The length of the CDR3 is 15 residues. The CDR3 sequence is CASSRELDSRYEQYF. The DNA for the CDR3 is TGCGCCAGCAGCCGCGAATTGGATAGCCGCTACGAGCAGTACTTC.

For this clonotype: Given a much more abundant clone one base away, this may be a read error. The rearrangement uses TRBV5-6 and TRBJ2-1; 10 positions match TRBD2. The CDR3 covers 16 residues. Germline CDR1 SGHDT, CDR2 YYEEEE. CDR3 bases: TGTGCCAGCAGCCCGCTGACTAGCGGGTCCGGAAATGAGCGGTTCTTC. Translating it yields CASSPLTSGSGNERFF.

This clonotype was detected a few times. One end of the junction is discordant with germline, which a read error may explain. V usage is TRBV6-6 and J usage is TRBJ1-1; D is possibly TRBD1 (6 bases). Looked up from germline, CDR1 is MNHNY and CDR2 is SVGAGI (reference sequence). The CDR3 totals 13 residues. The CDR3 bases are TGTACCAGCAGAATCAGCAGGGGAGGAAACGCTTTCTTT. Protein product: CTSRISRGGNAFF.

The V gene is TRBV28, the J gene TRBJ2-5; D assignment may be TRBD1 or TRBD2 (6 bases each). The CDR3 is 13 amino acids. Trimming stripped 6 bases from V and 4 bases from J, with 12 bases between. Germline V gene lookup returns CDR1 MDHEN and CDR2 SYDVKM. The CDR3 region is CASRKGGTETQYF. The CDR3 DNA sequence: TGTGCCAGCAGGAAAGGGGGGACAGAGACCCAGTACTTC.

The chain employs TRBV29-1 and TRBJ2-3; 9 positions agree with TRBD2. The CDR3 is 16 residues long. Germline V gene lookup returns CDR1 SQVTM and CDR2 ANQGSEA. The ends lost 7 bases at V and 3 bases at J; junction bases unmatched: 14. CDR3 DNA: TGCAGCGCCGCCCCGGTCCGCGGGGGGGCAACAGATACGCAGTATTTT. Encoded protein: CSAAPVRGGATDTQYF.

This clonotype turned up a few times. The chain combines TRBV7-2 with TRBJ2-7, with 7 bases fitting TRBD1. The CDR3 extends over 15 amino acids. The germline V gene has CDR1 SGHTA and CDR2 FQGNSA. V shed 4 bases and J 6 bases; nucleotides not matched to a gene: 12. CDR3 protein: CASSSLVDRLSEQYF. The CDR3 coding sequence is TGTGCCAGCAGCTCCCTTGTGGACAGGTTGAGCGAGCAGTACTTC.

CDR3 coding DNA: TGTGCCAGCAGCCCCTCACAGGGGGATGAGCAGTTCTTC. Protein product: CASSPSQGDEQFF. The chain uses TRBV7-9 and TRBJ2-1; 8 bases match TRBD1. The CDR3 runs to 13 residues. The J segment lost 8 bases and the V segment lost 5 bases, leaving 5 bases of the junction unmatched. Germline lookup yields CDR1 SEHNR and CDR2 FQNEAQ (reference sequence).

This chain uses TRBV15 with TRBJ2-1; 8 bases map to TRBD2. Near its end, the DNA agrees better with TRBJ2-7, so the J call may be wrong. Germline loops: CDR1 LNHNV, CDR2 YYDKDF (reference sequence). The CDR3 runs to 15 residues. The CDR3 bases are TGTGCCACCAGCAGAGGTAGCGGGGCCTACAATGAGCAGTACTTC. It is translated as CATSRGSGAYNEQYF.

V gene TRBV4-3 combines with J gene TRBJ2-7; 13 bases are shared with TRBD2. The J segment lost 6 bases and the V segment lost 2 bases, leaving 4 bases of the junction unmatched. The CDR3 consists of 15 residues. The V gene's germline CDR1 is LGHNA and CDR2 YSLEER. The CDR3 DNA reads as TGCGCCAGCAGCCAAAGGACTAGCGGGAGTAGCGAGCAGTACTTC. The encoded protein is CASSQRTSGSSEQYF.

Concerning this clonotype itself: An end of the junction does not agree with germline; a read error may underlie this. The chain links TRBV5-5 to TRBJ1-1, with D possibly TRBD1 on 5 matching bases. From germline, CDR1 is SGHKS and CDR2 YYEKEE (reference sequence). This CDR3 is 15 amino acids long. As DNA, the CDR3 is TGTGCCAGCAGCCAGGACCGGGACCCGTACACTGGAGCTTTCTTT. Its translation is CASSQDRDPYTGAFF.

This chain uses TRBV29-1 with TRBJ1-5; 11 bases fit TRBD1. This CDR3 contains 13 residues. The J segment lost 7 bases and the V segment lost 1 base, leaving 0 bases of the junction unmatched. The germline V gene encodes CDR1 SQVTM and CDR2 ANQGSEA. The CDR3 nucleotides read TGCAGCGTTGAAGGGACAGGGGGCCAGCCCCAGCATTTT. Protein product: CSVEGTGGQPQHF.

On this clonotype: A far more abundant clone sits one base away, making this likely a read error. This rearrangement joins TRBV29-1 to TRBJ2-7; 7 bases align to TRBD1. This CDR3 contains 12 residues. The germline V gene encodes CDR1 SQVTM and CDR2 ANQGSEA. CDR3 region: CSARGRTYGQYF. The CDR3 nucleotides read TGCAGCGCTAGGGGGCGAACCTACGGGCAGTACTTC.

The chain has TRBV11-2 and TRBJ2-7, with D uncertain. Trimming took 1 base from V and 3 from J, leaving 13 bases between them. Germline loops: CDR1 SGHAT, CDR2 FQNNGV. This CDR3 comprises 15 residues. This CDR3 is CASSLGSVSYYEQYF. CDR3 nucleotides: TGTGCCAGCAGCTTAGGCTCAGTATCTTACTACGAGCAGTACTTC.